The 30 T cell receptor beta chains listed next were all sequenced from one sample in a study of blood T cells in healthy people across ages. The second PCR ran 7 to 11 cycles with a sample-barcoded 5' primer and J-beta primers. TCRdb called the 5' RACE reads again in MiXCR, with one record for every CDR3 protein. The sample contains roughly 1,300,000 distinct CDR3 sequences, approximately 63% of which appear only once. The sequenced material came from blood. These receptors came from a man aged 18 to 35 in good health.

This clonotype appeared a few times. The chain joins TRBV29-1 to TRBJ2-1; 9 bases align to TRBD2. The V gene end was trimmed by 0 bases and the J gene end by 9 bases; junction bases not matched to a gene: 9. Germline V gene data show CDR1 as SQVTM and CDR2 as ANQGSEA. The CDR3 loop spans 15 amino acids. The CDR3 protein is CSVEDGPAGGGEQFF. CDR3 bases: TGCAGCGTTGAAGACGGACCAGCGGGAGGAGGTGAGCAGTTCTTC.

The rearrangement joins TRBV7-2 to TRBJ2-3; 7 nucleotides match TRBD1. The CDR3 consists of 16 residues. The J segment lost 2 bases and the V segment lost 1 base, leaving 6 bases of the junction unmatched. Looked up from germline, CDR1 is SGHTA and CDR2 is FQGNSA. The CDR3 region is CASSLGNRGPTDTQYF. The DNA for the CDR3 is TGTGCCAGCAGCTTAGGAAACAGGGGACCCACAGATACGCAGTATTTT.

This chain uses TRBV20-1 with TRBJ2-3; 7 nucleotides align to TRBD1. Germline lookup yields CDR1 DFQATT and CDR2 SNEGSKA (reference sequence). V lost 1 base and J lost 3; bases outside the gene matches: 4. The CDR3 totals 14 residues. The CDR3 nucleotides are TGCAGTGCTAGAGGGCGGACAGGTACAGATACGCAGTATTTT. Amino acid sequence: CSARGRTGTDTQYF.

The gene calls are TRBV25-1 and TRBJ2-3; 7 bases line up with TRBD1. Germline V CDR1 and CDR2: MGHDK, SYGVNS. This CDR3 comprises 16 residues. J gave up 7 bases and V 1 base, and 11 bases lay outside the gene matches. CDR3 DNA sequence: TGTGCCAGCAGTGAATCCGTAAGGGGGCGAGGGAATACGCAGTATTTT. Its protein product is CASSESVRGRGNTQYF.

The rearrangement uses TRBV20-1 and TRBJ2-1, with 8 positions matching TRBD1. Matching the DNA end better, TRBJ2-7 makes the J call doubtful. Germline V gives CDR1 DFQATT, CDR2 SNEGSKA (reference sequence). This CDR3 spans 16 amino acids. The CDR3 spells CSASPLGQGIWYEQYF. CDR3 DNA sequence: TGCAGTGCTAGTCCCCTCGGACAGGGCATTTGGTACGAGCAGTACTTC.

Concerning this clonotype: Being one base from a much bigger clone, this may be a read error. The chain couples TRBV18 to TRBJ1-2; D may be TRBD1 (6 bases). Looked up from germline, CDR1 is KGHSH and CDR2 is LQKENI. This CDR3 is 13 amino acids long. The CDR3 spells CASAPEGDYGYTF. The CDR3 nucleotides read TGTGCCAGCGCACCAGAGGGGGACTATGGCTACACCTTC. Full variable domain (outside the CDR3, taken from reference TRBV18 and TRBJ1-2): NAGVMQNPRHLVRRRGQEARLRCSPMKGHSHVYWYRQLPEEGLKFMVYLQKENIIDESGMPKERFSAEFPKEGPSILRIQQVVRGDSAAYFCASAPEGDYGYTFGSGTRLTVV.

The rearrangement joins TRBV9 to TRBJ2-3; the D gene could be TRBD1 or TRBD2 (6 bases each). Germline V CDR1 and CDR2: SGDLS, YYNGEE. Trimming took off 0 bases at V and 1 base at J, with 18 bases between the two ends. CDR3 length: 18 residues. CDR3 in amino acids: CASSVAWRSRGGTDTQYF. Here the CDR3 DNA reads TGTGCCAGCAGCGTAGCTTGGAGGTCTAGGGGGGGCACAGATACGCAGTATTTT. Variable domain in full (rest from reference TRBV9 and TRBJ2-3): DSGVTQTPKHLITATGQRVTLRCSPRSGDLSVYWYQQSLDQGLQFLIQYYNGEERAKGNILERFSAQQFPDLHSELNLSSLELGDSALYFCASSVAWRSRGGTDTQYFGPGTRLTVL.

This sequence joins TRBV6-1 and TRBJ2-7; D remains unclear. Trimming took off 4 bases at V and 10 bases at J, with 17 bases between the two ends. The CDR3 runs 13 residues. Germline CDR1 MNHNS, CDR2 SASEGT. This CDR3 is CASSGPRIGTQYF. In DNA form, the CDR3 reads TGTGCCAGCAGTGGGCCCAGGATCGGAACCCAGTACTTC.

The chain links TRBV4-3 to TRBJ2-7, with no clear D. The CDR3 is 13 amino acids. The V gene's germline CDR1 is LGHNA and CDR2 YSLEER. Trimming shortened V by 3 bases and J by 4 bases, and 10 bases separated the two germline ends. The CDR3 reads CASSQGLKYEQYF. CDR3 in DNA: TGCGCCAGCAGCCAGGGCCTAAAATACGAGCAGTACTTC.

This clonotype was seen once. The V gene is TRBV6-5, the J gene TRBJ2-1; 7 bases are shared with TRBD2. This CDR3 has 15 residues. Germline CDR1 and CDR2: MNHEY and SVGAGI. J gave up 8 bases and V 2 bases, and 9 bases lay outside the gene matches. CDR3 in amino acids: CASSYGGGLVYEQFF. The CDR3 DNA sequence: TGTGCCAGCAGTTACGGGGGGGGATTAGTCTATGAGCAGTTCTTC.

This sequence joins TRBV3-1 and TRBJ1-6; D might be TRBD1 (5 bases). The ends were cut back, 3 bases at V and 8 bases at J, with 8 bases in the middle. Germline V CDR1 and CDR2: LGHDT, YNNKEL (reference sequence). The CDR3 consists of 13 residues. CDR3 nucleotides: TGTGCCAGCAGCCACGGGGCCGATTCACCCCTCCACTTT. Translation: CASSHGADSPLHF.

The chain has TRBV7-2 and TRBJ2-7; D possibly corresponds to TRBD2 (5 bases). The closer fit of TRBJ2-4 to the DNA end suggests the J call may be wrong. The CDR3 is made up of 14 amino acids. The germline V gene has CDR1 SGHTA and CDR2 FQGNSA. The CDR3 sequence: CASSLDLASTIQYF. The CDR3 nucleotides are TGTGCCAGCAGCTTAGATTTGGCTAGCACCATTCAGTACTTC.

This clonotype was recorded a few times. The chain combines TRBV4-2 with TRBJ1-1, with D possibly TRBD1 on 5 matching bases. V was trimmed by 2 bases and J by 1 base, leaving 11 bases between them. CDR1 LGHNA and CDR2 YNFKEQ come from the germline V gene. The CDR3 runs to 15 residues. In DNA, the CDR3 is TGTGCCAGCAGCCAAATGACGGGGGGGAACACTGAAGCTTTCTTT. Amino acid sequence: CASSQMTGGNTEAFF.

The chain couples TRBV10-3 to TRBJ2-1; D remains ambiguous. The CDR3 contains 15 residues. V dropped 2 bases and J dropped 4 bases, with 12 bases sitting between them. Germline-derived CDR1 and CDR2 are ENHRY and SYGVKD. CDR3 in amino acids: CAISESISSYNEQFF. CDR3 DNA: TGTGCCATCAGTGAGAGTATTAGTTCGTACAATGAGCAGTTCTTC.

The sample holds many counts of this clonotype. This rearrangement joins TRBV5-1 to TRBJ2-5; D not certain. V lost 4 bases and J lost 2, with 9 bases in between. Germline CDR1 is SGHRS and CDR2 is YFSETQ. The CDR3 is made up of 13 amino acids. CDR3 loop: CASSLTAQETQYF. Written as DNA, the CDR3 is TGCGCCAGCAGCCTTACCGCTCAAGAGACCCAGTACTTC.

V usage is TRBV7-2 and J usage is TRBJ2-7; D is ambiguous. Germline V CDR1 and CDR2: SGHTA, FQGNSA. Trimming took 5 bases from V and 3 from J, leaving 11 bases between them. The CDR3 consists of 13 residues. The DNA for the CDR3 is TGTGCCAGCAGCCACCCCCAGGACTACGAGCAGTACTTC. This gives the protein CASSHPQDYEQYF.

The CDR3 loop reads CSARDLAASDEQFF. The CDR3 DNA sequence: TGCAGTGCTAGAGATCTTGCTGCCTCCGATGAGCAGTTCTTC. V gene TRBV20-1 combines with J gene TRBJ2-1; D unclear. V gave up 0 bases and J gave up 8 bases, with 14 bases separating them. This CDR3 contains 14 residues. The germline V gene has CDR1 DFQATT and CDR2 SNEGSKA (reference sequence).

The rearrangement uses TRBV29-1 and TRBJ2-3, with 8 bases identical to TRBD2. Germline loops: CDR1 SQVTM, CDR2 ANQGSEA. The CDR3 has 16 residues. Trimming took 4 bases from V and 0 from J; bases not matched to a gene: 9. In DNA form, the CDR3 reads TGCAGCGTTGGGTTTAGCGGGACCGCGAGCACAGATACGCAGTATTTT. Translated, it gives CSVGFSGTASTDTQYF.

The chain has TRBV14 and TRBJ1-4; D gene unclear. Germline lookup yields CDR1 SGHDN and CDR2 FVKESK. The V end lost 2 bases, the J end lost 7 bases, and 11 bases lay between the germline ends. The CDR3 extends over 14 amino acids. CDR3 in DNA: TGTGCCAGCAGCCAAAAGAGGCGGGCTGAAAAACTGTTTTTT. Its translation is CASSQKRRAEKLFF. Together with reference TRBV14 and TRBJ1-4, the CDR3 gives the full variable domain: EAGVTQFPSHSVIEKGQTVTLRCDPISGHDNLYWYRRVMGKEIKFLLHFVKESKQDESGMPNNRFLAERTGGTYSTLKVQPAELEDSGVYFCASSQKRRAEKLFFGSGTQLSVL.

CDR3 in amino acids: CSANRASGQETQYF. For the CDR3, the DNA is TGCAGTGCTAACCGGGCTAGCGGACAAGAGACCCAGTACTTC. V and J are TRBV20-1 and TRBJ2-5; 7 bases align to TRBD2. CDR1 DFQATT and CDR2 SNEGSKA come from the germline V gene (reference sequence). This CDR3 is built from 14 residues. V was pared by 4 bases and J by 2 bases, with 7 bases of the junction left unmatched.

This sequence joins TRBV20-1 and TRBJ2-7; D perhaps matches TRBD2 (5 bases). This CDR3 contains 14 residues. Germline values: CDR1 DFQATT, CDR2 SNEGSKA (reference sequence). V was shortened by 6 bases and J by 5 bases, with 20 bases between the two germline ends. The CDR3 nucleotides are TGCAGTGCGGTCCTCGGTAACGGAGCGGACGAGCAGTACTTC. Its protein product is CSAVLGNGADEQYF.

The table lists this clonotype with a count of one. The V call is TRBV24-1, the J call TRBJ2-1; D is undetermined. Per the germline V gene, CDR1 is KGHDR and CDR2 is SFDVKD. V lost 1 base, J lost 9 bases, and 12 bases lay in between. The CDR3 has 14 amino acids. The CDR3 DNA follows: TGTGCCACCAGTGATTTTAACAGCCCGGGTGAGCAGTTCTTC. Amino acids: CATSDFNSPGEQFF.

This clonotype has only a few counts. V usage is TRBV20-1 and J usage is TRBJ2-4; D call uncertain. Gene TRBJ2-7 matches the end of the DNA better, so the J call may be wrong. Germline loops: CDR1 DFQATT, CDR2 SNEGSKA (reference sequence). This CDR3 comprises 10 residues. The CDR3 spells CSARPNEQYF. The CDR3 nucleotides are TGCAGTGCTAGGCCGAACGAGCAGTACTTC.

This chain links TRBV28 with TRBJ2-3; D remains unclear. The V gene lost 5 bases and the J gene lost 4 bases, with 19 bases spanning the gap. CDR1 and CDR2 from the germline V gene are MDHEN and SYDVKM. The CDR3 is 16 amino acids. CDR3 sequence: CASSPLGRSFSDTQYF. The CDR3 coding sequence is TGTGCCAGCAGTCCCCTCGGGCGGAGTTTCTCAGATACGCAGTATTTT.

This rearrangement joins TRBV12-3 or TRBV12-4 to TRBJ1-1; D is unresolved. Trimming shortened V by 8 bases and J by 7 bases, and 14 bases separated the two germline ends. The CDR3 is 12 residues long. The CDR3 here is CASGGVSGEAFF. CDR3 nucleotides: TGTGCCAGCGGTGGCGTGTCGGGTGAAGCTTTCTTT.

The rearrangement links TRBV3-1 to TRBJ2-7; 7 nucleotides match TRBD2. The CDR3 is 14 amino acids. Germline assignment: CDR1 LGHDT and CDR2 YNNKEL (reference sequence). V lost 4 bases to trimming and J lost 0 bases; unmatched junction nucleotides: 3. The CDR3 sequence is CASSRWDYSYEQYF. In DNA, the CDR3 is TGTGCCAGCAGCCGTTGGGACTACTCCTACGAGCAGTACTTC.

This clonotype was counted only a few times. This chain's CDR3 is CASSQDLWGLVFEQYF. CDR3 DNA sequence: TGCGCCAGCAGCCAAGATTTGTGGGGGCTCGTTTTCGAGCAGTACTTC. The chain employs TRBV4-1 and TRBJ2-7; possible D gene TRBD1, 6 bases. CDR1 MGHRA and CDR2 YSYEKL come from the germline V gene. V was clipped by 0 bases and J by 6 bases, with 18 bases between them. This CDR3 is 16 amino acids long.

Only a few counts were recorded for this clonotype. The chain combines TRBV6-5 with TRBJ2-1, with D perhaps TRBD2 (6 bases). CDR1 is MNHEY and CDR2 is SVGAGI in the germline V gene. The CDR3 runs 14 residues. Trimming took 9 bases from V and 0 from J, leaving 12 bases between them. The CDR3 sequence: CASGPGSSYNEQFF. The DNA of the CDR3 is TGTGCCAGTGGGCCCGGGAGCTCCTACAATGAGCAGTTCTTC.

This chain connects TRBV13 to TRBJ2-5; 9 nucleotides agree with TRBD1. Germline trimming cut 2 bases from V and 5 bases from J; bases unmatched to any gene: 3. The CDR3 runs to 14 residues. Germline CDR1 and CDR2: PRHDT and FYEKMQ (reference sequence). CDR3 sequence: CASSLTDRGETQYF. In DNA form, the CDR3 reads TGTGCCAGCAGCTTAACGGACAGGGGTGAGACCCAGTACTTC.

The gene calls are TRBV11-2 and TRBJ2-4, with 7 bases that match TRBD2. Germline V gene sequence: CDR1 SGHAT, CDR2 FQNNGV. The ends lost 6 bases at V and 3 bases at J; junction bases unmatched: 8. The CDR3 sequence is 15 residues long. CDR3 loop: CASRAGYYGKNIQYF. DNA for the CDR3: TGTGCCAGCAGAGCGGGGTATTATGGCAAAAACATTCAGTACTTC.